Presented here are 22 T cell receptor beta chains from one specimen sequenced in a study of blood T cell repertoires in COVID-19. Measured with immunoSEQ multiplex PCR; TCRdb has only the in-frame clones, and not every one. Altogether 75,000 to 95,000 clones are present, roughly 84% being singletons, with the ten largest covering 20% to 25%. Sample: peripheral blood. Every receptor here comes from a man aged 55 to 70 with acute or convalescent COVID-19.

In its sample, this clone was seen a few times. The rearrangement joins TRBV2 to TRBJ1-1; 9 bases align to TRBD1. CDR3 length equals 13 residues. Germline V CDR1 and CDR2: SNHLY, FYNNEI. The V gene end was trimmed by 4 bases and the J gene end by 11 bases; junction bases not matched to a gene: 8. The CDR3 loop reads CASSVPGQGAAFF. The CDR3 DNA reads TGTGCCAGCAGTGTCCCGGGACAGGGTGCGGCTTTCTTT.

The rearrangement joins TRBV5-1 to TRBJ1-2, with 9 bases that match TRBD1. The CDR3 consists of 15 residues. Trimming took 4 bases from V and 7 from J; bases not matched to a gene: 11. The germline V gene encodes CDR1 SGHRS and CDR2 YFSETQ. The CDR3 loop reads CASSVPGQGKGGYTF. The CDR3 region has the DNA TGCGCCAGCAGCGTACCGGGACAGGGAAAAGGTGGCTACACCTTC. The variable domain in full, with the rest retrieved from reference TRBV5-1 and TRBJ1-2, is KAGVTQTPRYLIKTRGQQVTLSCSPISGHRSVSWYQQTPGQGLQFLFEYFSETQRNKGNFPGRFSGRQFSNSRSEMNVSTLELGDSALYLCASSVPGQGKGGYTFGSGTRLTVV.

This chain uses TRBV11-1 with TRBJ1-1, with D possibly TRBD1 on 6 matching bases. Trimming shortened V by 5 bases and J by 5 bases, and 15 bases separated the two germline ends. The germline CDR1 and CDR2 sequences are SGHAT and FQDESV (reference sequence). The CDR3 is 14 residues long. CDR3 residues: CASSPIQGSTEAFF. In DNA, the CDR3 is TGTGCCAGCAGCCCTATACAGGGTTCAACTGAAGCTTTCTTT.

This clone was counted a few times. This chain links TRBV6-5 with TRBJ1-1; D might be TRBD1 (5 bases). CDR1 is MNHEY, CDR2 SVGAGI, per germline. This CDR3 is built from 13 residues. V dropped 8 bases and J dropped 3 bases, with 13 bases sitting between them. DNA for the CDR3: TGTGCCAGCCGGGCCCCGGGGGACACTGAAGCTTTCTTT. As protein: CASRAPGDTEAFF.

This chain connects TRBV2 to TRBJ2-4, with 9 bases identical to TRBD1. The CDR3 covers 18 residues. Germline values: CDR1 SNHLY, CDR2 FYNNEI. J gave up 2 bases and V 7 bases, and 15 bases lay outside the gene matches. CDR3 nucleotide sequence: TGTGCCAGCAACCCGGACAGGGGTTTAGCAGGGCCCAAAAACATTCAGTACTTC. The encoded protein is CASNPDRGLAGPKNIQYF.

The genes are TRBV6-2 or TRBV6-3 and TRBJ1-2; D is possibly TRBD1 (5 bases). CDR3 length equals 14 residues. Germline CDR1 is MNHEY and CDR2 is SVGEGT. Trimming removed 4 bases from V and 8 bases from J, with 17 bases in between. CDR3 DNA: TGTGCCAGCAGTTCCCAGGGTCCTCTTCTGGGCTACACCTTC. Encoded protein: CASSSQGPLLGYTF.

This chain uses TRBV2 with TRBJ2-1; 8 bases match TRBD1. Looked up from germline, CDR1 is SNHLY and CDR2 is FYNNEI. CDR3 size: 16 residues. After removal of 9 bases from V and 0 bases from J, the junction contained 10 bases not matched to a gene. DNA for the CDR3: TGTGCCAGAGACTACCAGGGGGCGAGCTCCTACAATGAGCAGTTCTTC. Translation gives CARDYQGASSYNEQFF.

The chain joins TRBV27 to TRBJ2-2, with 13 bases lining up with TRBD2. The V gene's germline CDR1 is MNHEY and CDR2 SMNVEV (reference sequence). This CDR3 spans 17 amino acids. V lost 1 base, J lost 5 bases, and 4 bases stayed unmatched. The CDR3 bases are TGTGCCAGCAGTTTATTACTAGCGGGGGGGCGGACCGGGGAGCTGTTTTTT. Its protein product is CASSLLLAGGRTGELFF.

This chain uses TRBV9 with TRBJ1-6; perhaps TRBD1 as D (5 bases). The V gene lost 6 bases and the J gene lost 3 bases, with 10 bases spanning the gap. Germline CDR1 SGDLS, CDR2 YYNGEE. The CDR3 loop spans 14 amino acids. The CDR3 nucleotides read TGTGCCAGCAACCCCGGACACTATAATTCACCCCTCCACTTT. Amino acids: CASNPGHYNSPLHF.

The J gene is TRBJ2-5, the V gene TRBV6-5; 8 positions match TRBD1. CDR3 size: 14 residues. The V segment lost 7 bases and the J segment 1 base; nucleotides outside the gene matches: 5. Germline values: CDR1 MNHEY, CDR2 SVGAGI. CDR3 sequence: CASISGTGQETQYF. The CDR3 nucleotides are TGTGCCAGCATTTCCGGGACAGGCCAAGAGACCCAGTACTTC.

The V and J genes are TRBV29-1 and TRBJ1-2; maybe TRBD1 (5 bases). V was pared by 0 bases and J by 5 bases, with 10 bases between. The length of the CDR3 is 13 residues. The germline CDR1 and CDR2 sequences are SQVTM and ANQGSEA. CDR3 sequence (DNA): TGCAGCGTTGAAGAACTGACAGTTTATGGCTACACCTTC. It encodes CSVEELTVYGYTF.

The CDR3 bases are TGTGCCAGTAGTACCCCCGGGACAGGGGCAGAGACCCAGTACTTC. Residues: CASSTPGTGAETQYF. The chain carries TRBV19 and TRBJ2-5; 10 nucleotides line up with TRBD1. The CDR3 is 15 residues long. Trimming took 4 bases from V and 4 from J; bases not matched to a gene: 6. In germline, CDR1 is LNHDA, CDR2 SQIVND (reference sequence).

The chain is built from TRBV7-8 and TRBJ2-1; D unresolved. Germline V gene lookup returns CDR1 SGHVS and CDR2 FQNEAQ. This CDR3 has 15 residues. The V and J ends lost 4 bases and 0 bases respectively, with 10 bases between them. CDR3 protein: CASSSGLSSYNEQFF. DNA of the CDR3: TGTGCCAGCAGCTCCGGTCTGAGCTCCTACAATGAGCAGTTCTTC.

This clone was found once. The chain joins TRBV28 to TRBJ2-4; TRBD1 is a possible D gene (5 bases). This CDR3 comprises 16 residues. CDR1 and CDR2 (germline): MDHEN, SYDVKM. Deletions cut 5 bases from V and 0 bases from J, with 14 bases between. The CDR3 reads CASSGRVYLAKNIQYF. The CDR3, as DNA: TGTGCCAGCAGTGGCAGGGTTTATCTAGCCAAAAACATTCAGTACTTC.

The J gene is TRBJ1-1, the V gene TRBV5-8; TRBD1 agrees at 8 bases. Germline assignment: CDR1 SGHTS and CDR2 YDEGEE. V was pared by 0 bases and J by 7 bases, with 2 bases of the junction left unmatched. This CDR3 contains 13 residues. The CDR3 is CASSLGGTGEAFF. The CDR3 DNA reads as TGTGCCAGCAGCTTGGGGGGGACAGGTGAAGCTTTCTTT.

This chain links TRBV19 with TRBJ2-5; possibly TRBD2 for D (6 bases). Germline V CDR1 and CDR2: LNHDA, SQIVND (reference sequence). V was shortened by 6 bases and J by 5 bases, with 10 bases between the two germline ends. This CDR3 has 12 amino acids. The CDR3, as DNA: TGTGCCAGTAGCTCCGGAGGGGAGACCCAGTACTTC. It specifies CASSSGGETQYF. Based on the CDR3 plus reference TRBV19 and TRBJ2-5, the full variable domain is DGGITQSPKYLFRKEGQNVTLSCEQNLNHDAMYWYRQDPGQGLRLIYYSQIVNDFQKGDIAEGYSVSREKKESFPLTVTSAQKNPTAFYLCASSSGGETQYFGPGTRLLVL.

The V and J genes are TRBV4-1 and TRBJ2-7, with 12 bases that match TRBD2. V lost 4 bases to trimming and J lost 1 base; unmatched junction nucleotides: 8. The CDR3 runs to 17 residues. Germline V gene lookup returns CDR1 MGHRA and CDR2 YSYEKL. The CDR3 nucleotides are TGCGCCAGCAGCCGAACACTTACTAGCGGGGGGTCCTACGAGCAGTACTTC. It encodes CASSRTLTSGGSYEQYF.

The chain combines TRBV2 with TRBJ2-2; 11 bases agree with TRBD2. CDR1 and CDR2 from the germline V gene are SNHLY and FYNNEI. This CDR3 comprises 15 residues. The V segment lost 6 bases and the J segment 7 bases; nucleotides outside the gene matches: 7. The CDR3 loop reads CASSPRLAGHGELFF. DNA for the CDR3: TGTGCCAGCAGCCCCAGACTAGCGGGGCACGGGGAGCTGTTTTTT.

The chain uses TRBV5-1 and TRBJ1-3, with D unclear. The CDR3 extends over 15 amino acids. Germline V gene sequence: CDR1 SGHRS, CDR2 YFSETQ. The V end was cut by 1 base, the J end by 3 bases, with 11 bases between. The CDR3 coding sequence is TGCGCCAGCAGCTTGCCGGTTGCGGGTGGAAACACCATATATTTT. Amino acids: CASSLPVAGGNTIYF.

This chain links TRBV7-2 with TRBJ1-2; possibly TRBD1 for D (6 bases). Deletions cut 1 base from V and 8 bases from J, with 11 bases between. The CDR3 is 13 residues long. Germline values: CDR1 SGHTA, CDR2 FQGNSA. CDR3 region: CASSLGQDGGYTF. In nucleotides, the CDR3 is TGTGCCAGCAGCTTAGGACAGGACGGCGGCTACACCTTC.

This rearrangement joins TRBV6-5 to TRBJ1-2; 9 bases fit TRBD1. V shed 6 bases, J shed 2 bases, and the junction held 4 bases outside the gene matches. This CDR3 is 14 amino acids long. CDR1 MNHEY and CDR2 SVGAGI come from the germline V gene. CDR3 DNA sequence: TGTGCCAGCAGCCGGGACAGGGTGAACTATGGCTACACCTTC. Translation gives CASSRDRVNYGYTF.

The chain joins TRBV13 to TRBJ1-1; 8 bases agree with TRBD1. The CDR3 sequence is 14 residues long. Trimming cost V 3 bases and J 6 bases; bases outside gene matches: 6. The germline V gene encodes CDR1 PRHDT and CDR2 FYEKMQ (reference sequence). The CDR3 region has the DNA TGTGCCAGCAGCTTCCGACAGGGGAAGTCTGAAGCTTTCTTT. Encoded protein: CASSFRQGKSEAFF.